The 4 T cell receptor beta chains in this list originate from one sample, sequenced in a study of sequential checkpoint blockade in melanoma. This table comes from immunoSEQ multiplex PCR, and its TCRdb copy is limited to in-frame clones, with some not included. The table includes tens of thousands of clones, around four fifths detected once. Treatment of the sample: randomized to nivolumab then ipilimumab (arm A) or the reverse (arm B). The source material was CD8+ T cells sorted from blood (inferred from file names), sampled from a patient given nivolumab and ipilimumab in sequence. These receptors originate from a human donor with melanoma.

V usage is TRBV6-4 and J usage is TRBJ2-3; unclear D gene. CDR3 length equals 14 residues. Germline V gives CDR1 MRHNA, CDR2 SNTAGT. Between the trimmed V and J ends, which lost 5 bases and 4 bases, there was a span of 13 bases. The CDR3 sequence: CASSPNRASDTQYF. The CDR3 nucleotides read TGTGCCAGCAGTCCAAATCGAGCTTCAGATACGCAGTATTTT.

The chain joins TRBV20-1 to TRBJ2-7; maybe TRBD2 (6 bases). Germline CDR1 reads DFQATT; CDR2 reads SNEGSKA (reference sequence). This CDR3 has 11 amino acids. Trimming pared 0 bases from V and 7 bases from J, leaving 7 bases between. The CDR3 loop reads CSARDRGEQYF. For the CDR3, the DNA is TGCAGTGCTAGAGACCGGGGGGAGCAGTACTTC.

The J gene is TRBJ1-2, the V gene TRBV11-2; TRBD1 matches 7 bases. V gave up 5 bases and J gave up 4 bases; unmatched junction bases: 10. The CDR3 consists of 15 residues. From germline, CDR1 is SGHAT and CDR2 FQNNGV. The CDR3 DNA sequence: TGTGCCAGCAGCGCCCCCCAGGGGGGTTTCTATGGCTACACCTTC. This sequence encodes CASSAPQGGFYGYTF.

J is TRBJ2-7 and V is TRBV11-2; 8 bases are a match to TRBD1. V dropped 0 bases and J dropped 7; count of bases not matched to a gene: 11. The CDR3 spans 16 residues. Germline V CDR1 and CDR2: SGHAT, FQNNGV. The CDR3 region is CASSLDGGQGITEQYF. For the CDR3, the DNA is TGTGCCAGCAGCTTAGACGGAGGACAGGGTATCACGGAGCAGTACTTC.